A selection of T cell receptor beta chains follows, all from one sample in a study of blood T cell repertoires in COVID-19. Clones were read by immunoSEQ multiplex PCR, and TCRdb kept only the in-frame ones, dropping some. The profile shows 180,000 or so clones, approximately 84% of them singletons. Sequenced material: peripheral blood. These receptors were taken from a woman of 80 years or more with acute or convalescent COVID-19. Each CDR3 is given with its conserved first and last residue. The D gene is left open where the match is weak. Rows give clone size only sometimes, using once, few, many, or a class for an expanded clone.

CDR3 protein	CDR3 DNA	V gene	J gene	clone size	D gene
CASSPLQGRYGYTF	TGTGCCAGCTCACCACTTCAGGGGAGATATGGCTACACCTTC	TRBV18	TRBJ1-2	NA	NA
CASSPPGTGPRDQYF	TGTGCCAGCAGTCCCCCCGGGACAGGCCCAAGGGACCAGTACTTC	TRBV28	TRBJ2-5	NA	TRBD1
CASRGQGSNQPQHF	TGTGCCAGCAGGGGACAGGGGAGCAATCAGCCCCAGCATTTT	TRBV6-5	TRBJ1-5	NA	TRBD1
CASSRTGNTQETQYF	TGTGCCAGTAGTAGGACAGGGAATACTCAAGAGACCCAGTACTTC	TRBV19	TRBJ2-5	NA	TRBD1
CASSYRRVRAYEQYF	TGTGCCAGCAGTTATCGCAGGGTCAGGGCTTACGAGCAGTACTTC	TRBV6-2/TRBV6-3	TRBJ2-7	NA	NA
CASSESGQYYEQYF	TGTGCCAGCAGTGAATCGGGACAGTACTACGAGCAGTACTTC	TRBV25-1	TRBJ2-7	NA	TRBD1
CASSLVGGSGNTIYF	TGCGCCAGCAGCTTGGTCGGGGGATCTGGAAACACCATATATTTT	TRBV5-1	TRBJ1-3	NA	NA
CASSPQEPATNEKLFF	TGTGCCAGCTCACCACAGGAGCCTGCAACTAATGAAAAACTGTTTTTT	TRBV18	TRBJ1-4	NA	NA
CASSGSAYNEQFF	TGTGCCAGCAGCGGGAGCGCCTACAATGAGCAGTTCTTC	TRBV9	TRBJ2-1	NA	NA
CASSLTSGGNLETQYF	TGTGCCAGCAGCTTAACTAGCGGGGGGAATTTGGAGACCCAGTACTTC	TRBV7-3	TRBJ2-5	once	TRBD2
CASRAGHSQPGTQYF	TGTGCCAGCAGAGCGGGACATTCCCAGCCAGGGACCCAGTACTTC	TRBV6-6	TRBJ2-5	NA	NA
CASSDAIEQYF	TGTGCCAGCAGCGATGCGATCGAGCAGTACTTC	TRBV11-2	TRBJ2-7	NA	NA
CASIRLAGAYNEQFF	TGCGCCAGCATCCGACTAGCGGGAGCCTACAATGAGCAGTTCTTC	TRBV10-2	TRBJ2-1	NA	TRBD2
CASSQALGDSPLHF	TGTGCCAGCAGCCAGGCCCTAGGGGATTCACCCCTCCACTTT	TRBV9	TRBJ1-6	NA	NA
CASSSGTSGEQYF	TGCGCCAGCAGCTCCGGGACTTCGGGAGAGCAGTACTTC	TRBV5-1	TRBJ2-7	NA	NA
CASSGAGGNTIYF	TGTGCCAGCAGTGGGGCAGGGGGAAACACCATATATTTT	TRBV28	TRBJ1-3	NA	NA
CASSLAAGPYEQYF	TGTGCCAGCAGCTTAGCGGCGGGACCCTACGAGCAGTACTTC	TRBV7-2	TRBJ2-7	NA	NA
CASSEADRGVNTEAFF	TGTGCCAGCAGTGAAGCTGACAGGGGAGTCAACACTGAAGCTTTCTTT	TRBV2	TRBJ1-1	NA	TRBD1
CASSITGGRTEAFF	TGTGCCAGTAGTATAACAGGGGGCAGGACTGAAGCTTTCTTT	TRBV19	TRBJ1-1	NA	TRBD1
CASRPTGVIHEQYF	TGTGCCAGCAGGCCGACAGGGGTGATTCACGAGCAGTACTTC	TRBV28	TRBJ2-7	few	TRBD1
CATSDLGTGRNEQFF	TGTGCCACCAGTGATTTGGGGACAGGGAGGAATGAGCAGTTCTTC	TRBV24-1	TRBJ2-1	NA	TRBD1
CASSSQTNQPQHF	TGTGCCAGCAGTTCCCAGACTAATCAGCCCCAGCATTTT	TRBV6-6	TRBJ1-5	few	NA
CASSQTGRNTEAFF	TGTGCCAGTAGCCAGACAGGTAGGAACACTGAAGCTTTCTTT	TRBV19	TRBJ1-1	NA	NA
CSVGRQLNPEAFF	TGCAGCGTTGGACGACAGCTCAATCCTGAAGCTTTCTTT	TRBV29-1	TRBJ1-1	NA	NA
CASSQNRGRATGELFF	TGTGCCAGCAGTCAAAACAGGGGGCGAGCTACCGGGGAGCTGTTTTTT	TRBV28	TRBJ2-2	NA	TRBD1
CASTSQGAPNTGELFF	TGTGCCAGCACTAGCCAGGGGGCCCCCAACACCGGGGAGCTGTTTTTT	TRBV28	TRBJ2-2	few	TRBD1
CASSFVRTARHEQYF	TGTGCCAGCAGTTTTGTTCGGACAGCCCGCCACGAGCAGTACTTC	TRBV28	TRBJ2-7	NA	NA